The 17 T cell receptor beta chains below were found in one sample sequenced in a study of shared clonotypes between healthy human individuals. Using immunoSEQ multiplex PCR, the repertoire was profiled, and TCRdb retains in-frame clones only, with some absent. The table has roughly 640,000 clones, 97% seen once. Sequenced sample: naive CD4+ T cells sorted from blood. Indicated subset: CD45RA+ positively selected. The receptors shown here come from a woman in her twenties or thirties in good health.

V and J are TRBV30 and TRBJ1-1; maybe TRBD1 (5 bases). CDR1 is GTSNPN, CDR2 SVGIG, per germline (reference sequence). The CDR3 runs 14 residues. Deletions cut 6 bases from V and 7 bases from J, with 21 bases between. The CDR3 coding sequence is TGTGCCTGCCCCCCGGGACCCACATCGGGTGAAGCTTTCTTT. Translating it yields CACPPGPTSGEAFF.

The chain has TRBV19 and TRBJ2-7, with TRBD1 identical over 8 bases. CDR1 and CDR2 from the germline V gene are LNHDA and SQIVND (reference sequence). There are 13 residues in the CDR3. V shed 6 bases and J 6 bases; nucleotides not matched to a gene: 7. CDR3: CASRDATGVEQYF. As DNA, the CDR3 is TGTGCCAGTAGAGACGCGACAGGGGTCGAGCAGTACTTC. The full variable domain, in which reference TRBV19 and TRBJ2-7 provide the parts outside the CDR3, is DGGITQSPKYLFRKEGQNVTLSCEQNLNHDAMYWYRQDPGQGLRLIYYSQIVNDFQKGDIAEGYSVSREKKESFPLTVTSAQKNPTAFYLCASRDATGVEQYFGPGTRLTVT.

The chain employs TRBV30 and TRBJ2-3; D is perhaps TRBD1 (7 bases). Germline CDR1 GTSNPN, CDR2 SVGIG (reference sequence). The CDR3 contains 14 residues. The CDR3 region has the DNA TGTGCGCGAGGTCCCAGGGGGAGGCCAGATACGCAGTATTTT. Protein product: CARGPRGRPDTQYF.

V usage is TRBV28 and J usage is TRBJ2-7; no clear D. V lost 7 bases and J lost 2, with 15 bases in between. CDR1 is MDHEN, CDR2 SYDVKM, per germline. This CDR3 region has 14 residues. The CDR3 region is CASMSWPETYEQYF. CDR3 DNA: TGTGCCAGCATGAGTTGGCCGGAAACCTACGAGCAGTACTTC.

The chain couples TRBV2 to TRBJ2-1, with D perhaps TRBD2 (5 bases). Trimming stripped 3 bases from V and 0 bases from J, with 12 bases between. CDR3 length: 16 residues. Germline CDR1 SNHLY, CDR2 FYNNEI. The CDR3 is CASSELDFSSYNEQFF. DNA of the CDR3: TGTGCCAGCAGTGAGTTGGACTTCAGCTCCTACAATGAGCAGTTCTTC.

The rearrangement joins TRBV7-7 to TRBJ2-5; D might be TRBD1 (6 bases). The CDR3 is 14 residues long. Germline V gene lookup returns CDR1 SSHAT and CDR2 FNYEAQ (reference sequence). The germline V and J ends were trimmed by 5 bases and 1 base, with 11 bases remaining between them. CDR3 loop: CASSEQGPQETQYF. CDR3 bases: TGTGCCAGCAGCGAACAGGGTCCCCAAGAGACCCAGTACTTC.

This CDR3 is CASRSNTGELFF. DNA for the CDR3: TGTGCCAGCAGATCGAACACCGGGGAGCTGTTTTTT. The rearrangement joins TRBV27 to TRBJ2-2; no clear D gene. The germline CDR1 and CDR2 sequences are MNHEY and SMNVEV (reference sequence). Trimming left V 6 bases short and J 0 bases short, with 2 bases between. The CDR3 sequence is 12 residues long.

The chain recombines TRBV28 with TRBJ1-4; D ambiguous. CDR1 and CDR2 (germline): MDHEN, SYDVKM. The CDR3 contains 12 residues. Trimming took off 5 bases at V and 4 bases at J, with 5 bases between the two ends. In DNA, the CDR3 is TGTGCCAGCAGTGAGGGTAATGAAAAACTGTTTTTT. Translated, it gives CASSEGNEKLFF.

CDR3 nucleotide sequence: TGTGCCAGCAGCTCCCCTCCGGGGATCCAAGAGACCCAGTACTTC. It is translated as CASSSPPGIQETQYF. V gene TRBV5-8 combines with J gene TRBJ2-5, with D perhaps TRBD2 (5 bases). Trimming removed 3 bases from V and 1 base from J, with 13 bases in between. The V gene's germline CDR1 is SGHTS and CDR2 YDEGEE. This CDR3 spans 15 amino acids.

This sequence joins TRBV14 and TRBJ2-2; 8 nucleotides agree with TRBD1. The CDR3 has 16 residues. Trimming cost V 1 base and J 5 bases; bases outside gene matches: 6. Germline V lookup: CDR1 SGHDN, CDR2 FVKESK. The chain's CDR3 is CASSQGRGRRTGELFF. The CDR3 DNA reads TGTGCCAGCAGCCAAGGCAGGGGGCGCCGGACCGGGGAGCTGTTTTTT.

The V and J genes are TRBV28 and TRBJ1-2; 7 bases fit TRBD1. The CDR3 runs to 14 residues. Trimming at V came to 4 bases and at J to 4 bases, leaving 6 bases not matched to a gene. Germline values: CDR1 MDHEN, CDR2 SYDVKM. The CDR3 here is CASSSGQLVYGYTF. The CDR3 nucleotides read TGTGCCAGCAGTTCGGGACAGTTGGTCTATGGCTACACCTTC.

The V call is TRBV6-1, the J call TRBJ2-2; D not certain. The germline V and J ends were trimmed by 11 bases and 3 bases, with 13 bases remaining between them. The CDR3 extends over 13 amino acids. Germline values: CDR1 MNHNS, CDR2 SASEGT. Here the CDR3 reads CAGSDFYTGELFF. The DNA for the CDR3 is TGTGCCGGGTCAGACTTCTACACCGGGGAGCTGTTTTTT.

J is TRBJ1-2 and V is TRBV6-1; 7 bases align to TRBD1. Germline V gives CDR1 MNHNS, CDR2 SASEGT. V trimming: 4 bases; J trimming: 3 bases; junction bases outside the gene matches: 2. The CDR3 consists of 13 residues. The CDR3 sequence: CASSATGDYGYTF. The CDR3 DNA sequence: TGTGCCAGCAGTGCTACAGGGGACTATGGCTACACCTTC.

J is TRBJ2-5 and V is TRBV7-8; 7 bases are a match to TRBD1. Germline CDR1 is SGHVS and CDR2 is FQNEAQ. Unmatched junction bases numbered 12, after V lost 3 bases and J lost 5 bases. The CDR3 is 16 residues long. CDR3 DNA: TGTGCCAGCAGCTTCGATAGGGACAGTCTAAGCGAGACCCAGTACTTC. Amino acid sequence: CASSFDRDSLSETQYF.

This clone was detected once. The chain combines TRBV27 with TRBJ2-7; no reliable D call. Germline V CDR1 and CDR2: MNHEY, SMNVEV (reference sequence). This CDR3 contains 15 residues. V was pared by 3 bases and J by 2 bases, with 14 bases between. CDR3 DNA: TGTGCCAGCAGTTTTAACTACGACACGACCTACGAGCAGTACTTC. It codes for CASSFNYDTTYEQYF.

A single count supports this clone. One end of the junction is discordant with germline, which a read error may explain. This chain uses TRBV5-1 with TRBJ2-5, with a weak D call TRBD1 (6 bases). This CDR3 contains 15 residues. Per germline, CDR1 SGHRS and CDR2 YFSETQ. The CDR3 protein is CASSLAAGVKGKAHF. In nucleotides, the CDR3 is TGCGCCAGCAGCTTGGCAGCAGGGGTGAAGGGTAAGGCTCACTTC.

J is TRBJ2-5 and V is TRBV4-2; 10 bases map to TRBD2. J gave up 5 bases and V 0 bases, and 12 bases lay outside the gene matches. This CDR3 has 18 residues. CDR1 and CDR2 from the germline V gene are LGHNA and YNFKEQ. CDR3 in amino acids: CASSQEGRVAGGRETQYF. DNA for the CDR3: TGTGCCAGCAGCCAAGAGGGGAGGGTAGCGGGAGGTCGGGAGACCCAGTACTTC.